This T cell receptor (beta chain) emerged from a study of T cell responses to AZD1222 COVID-19 vaccine. Broader study findings: Possibly, clonal diversity was underestimated; donors were largely white British and included more females. Along spike, vaccine-associated CD4 TCRs were found throughout, with dominance at 160-218 and 743-854. There were repertoire samples only from the period after the peak T cell response.

In the case of this clone: Its antigen is unknown.

Sequencing used immunoSEQ multiplex PCR; TCRdb keeps in-frame clones, though not all of them. The table records fewer than 200,000 clones, 85% to 90% of them present only once. Germline V lookup: CDR1 LNHDA, CDR2 SQIVND (reference sequence). The germline V and J ends were trimmed by 1 base and 4 bases, with 13 bases remaining between them. This CDR3 has 15 amino acids. This receptor was identified in an adult in good health. The gene calls are TRBV19 and TRBJ1-1; D possibly corresponds to TRBD1 (6 bases). Sequenced material: peripheral blood, taken on day 0 of AZD1222 vaccination. The CDR3, as DNA: TGTGCCAGTAGTATAGCTGCCAGGGGAGGCACTGAAGCTTTCTTT. Translated, it gives CASSIAARGGTEAFF.